This TCR beta chain derives from a study of beta chain features in type 1 diabetes. Study-wide background: Across the samples, roughly 98 million sorted cells were examined in total.

The CDR3 extends over 13 amino acids. Germline assignment: CDR1 SGHTA and CDR2 FQGNSA. Trimming took 5 bases from V and 6 from J, leaving 11 bases between them. Markers CD45RO/CCR7/CD25/CD127/CD95/CD27 served to sort CD4+ naive, central memory, regulatory and stem cell-like memory cells. Populations obtained by sorting all exceeded 95% purity. As every portion of the isolated RNA was reverse transcribed, the sequencing read expressed TCRB transcripts. The average read count of naive, central memory and regulatory T cell samples was approximately 3.5 million. Measured with immunoSEQ multiplex PCR; TCRdb has only the in-frame clones, and not every one. The table lists more than 120,000 clones, 10% of them singletons.

The TCR sequence derives from a man aged 18-30 years in good health. J is TRBJ1-5 and V is TRBV7-2; D unclear. What was sequenced was naive CD4+ T cells from blood. DNA of the CDR3: TGTGCCAGCAGCCCGGTAGATCGTCAGCCCCAGCATTTT. Encoded protein: CASSPVDRQPQHF. The variable domain in full, completed from reference TRBV7-2 and TRBJ1-5, reads GAGVSQSPSNKVTEKGKDVELRCDPISGHTALYWYRQSLGQGLEFLIYFQGNSAPDKSGLPSDRFSAERTGGSVSTLTIQRTQQEDSAVYLCASSPVDRQPQHFGDGTRLSIL.